This T cell receptor beta chain was captured by sequencing in a study of blood T cell repertoires in COVID-19. On the study more broadly: Donors in the United States, Italy and Spain gave samples during acute or convalescent COVID-19. Sample material is recorded as cDNA or gDNA derived from T cells, B-cell-depleted T cells, or PBMCs.

CDR3 length: 12 residues. Trimming removed 3 bases at V and 8 bases at J, with 8 bases between. Germline CDR1 and CDR2: SGDLS and YYNGEE. Per the study methods: Amplification from reference gene primers served as the basis for estimated nucleated cell counts. Produced via immunoSEQ multiplex PCR; TCRdb's table is partial and in-frame only. The DNA gave D and trimming, while V, J and clone size come from that table. The table shows 90,000 or so clones, with about 91% occurring only once. The clonotype was recovered from a human donor with active COVID-19. The donor label of this sample is uncertain. The material sequenced was peripheral blood. The J gene is TRBJ1-4, the V gene TRBV9, with D perhaps TRBD1 (6 bases). The CDR3 region is CASSARGEKLFF. The DNA for the CDR3 is TGTGCCAGCAGCGCAAGGGGGGAAAAACTGTTTTTT.